The rows below give T cell receptor beta chains drawn from one sample of a study of blood T cell repertoires in COVID-19. The repertoire was sequenced with immunoSEQ multiplex PCR; TCRdb's copy has only in-frame clones and lacks some. The sample contains around 21,000 clones, 79% of which appear only once. Sequencing was performed on peripheral blood. The source is a man older than 75 with acute or convalescent COVID-19. Each CDR3 is given with its conserved first and last residue. D genes are given only for firm matches. A row's size may be missing; if present it is once, few, many or a size class.

j_gene,d_gene,len,v_gene,abundance,CDR3aa,CDR3nt
TRBJ2-1,TRBD1,15,TRBV11-2,-,CASSLGTGVGNEQFF,TGTGCCAGCAGCTTAGGGACAGGGGTCGGGAATGAGCAGTTCTTC
TRBJ1-2,-,16,TRBV7-2,few,CASSLGWPGTNYGYTF,TGTGCCAGCAGCTTAGGATGGCCAGGGACTAACTATGGCTACACCTTC
TRBJ2-5,TRBD2,16,TRBV28,-,CASSSPGTSGKETQYF,TGTGCCAGCAGTTCCCCTGGGACTAGCGGTAAAGAGACCCAGTACTTC
TRBJ1-1,-,14,TRBV19,-,CASSGNLKGAEAFF,TGTGCCAGTAGTGGGAACCTGAAAGGGGCTGAAGCTTTCTTT
TRBJ1-2,-,12,TRBV28,-,CASSFLGGGYTF,TGTGCCAGCAGCTTCTTAGGAGGTGGCTACACCTTC
TRBJ1-2,TRBD1,10,TRBV6-1,few,CASSEGQRTF,TGTGCCAGCAGTGAGGGACAGCGAACCTTC
TRBJ1-2,-,14,TRBV5-1,-,CASSFLQGSDGYTF,TGCGCCAGCAGCTTCCTACAGGGTTCGGATGGCTACACCTTC
TRBJ1-1,TRBD1,16,TRBV4-1,few,CASSQTGQGLNTEAFF,TGCGCCAGCAGCCAAACTGGACAGGGACTGAACACTGAAGCTTTCTTT
TRBJ2-2,TRBD1,16,TRBV7-9,-,CASSVRQGGGTGELFF,TGTGCCAGCAGCGTCCGACAGGGGGGCGGAACCGGGGAGCTGTTTTTT
TRBJ2-1,-,18,TRBV7-9,-,CASSLTSLARSSYNEQFF,TGTGCCAGCAGCTTAACATCGCTAGCGAGGAGCTCCTACAATGAGCAGTTCTTC
TRBJ2-3,TRBD1,18,TRBV3-1/TRBV3-2,-,CASSPYSPGQGTSDTQYF,TGTGCCAGCAGCCCCTACTCACCGGGACAGGGGACTTCAGATACGCAGTATTTT
TRBJ1-1,-,13,TRBV10-3,-,CAIGGSTRTEAFF,TGTGCCATCGGGGGCAGCACGCGGACTGAAGCTTTCTTT
TRBJ1-2,-,14,TRBV2,-,CASSEGSANYGYTF,TGTGCCAGCAGTGAAGGCAGCGCTAACTATGGCTACACCTTC
TRBJ1-1,-,14,TRBV18,-,CASSGETVNTEAFF,TGTGCCAGCTCAGGTGAAACGGTGAACACTGAAGCTTTCTTT
TRBJ2-3,-,16,TRBV5-5,once,CASSLDDFWRTDTQYF,TGTGCCAGCAGCTTGGACGACTTCTGGAGGACAGATACGCAGTATTTT
TRBJ2-7,-,13,TRBV30,once,CAWSPSYRYEQYF,TGTGCCTGGAGCCCCTCCTATCGCTACGAGCAGTACTTC
TRBJ2-2,TRBD2,13,TRBV14,-,CASRTSGTGELFF,TGTGCCAGCAGGACTAGCGGAACCGGGGAGCTGTTTTTT
TRBJ1-2,TRBD1,14,TRBV7-9,few,CASSPGQKIYGYTF,TGTGCCAGCAGCCCGGGACAGAAGATCTATGGCTACACCTTC
TRBJ1-2,TRBD1,11,TRBV20-1,-,CSARQGEGYTF,TGCAGTGCTAGACAGGGGGAAGGCTACACCTTC
TRBJ2-2,TRBD2,16,TRBV30,-,CAWTARGGRAGGELFF,TGTGCCTGGACCGCCCGAGGCGGGAGGGCGGGCGGGGAGCTGTTTTTT
TRBJ2-7,TRBD1,15,TRBV18,-,CASSPADRLTYEQYF,TGTGCCAGCTCACCTGCGGACAGGCTTACCTACGAGCAGTACTTC
TRBJ1-5,TRBD1,15,TRBV19,-,CASSMLGGGNQPQHF,TGTGCCAGTAGTATGTTAGGGGGCGGCAATCAGCCCCAGCATTTT
TRBJ1-2,TRBD1,13,TRBV20-1,few,CSASTGGVYGYTF,TGCAGTGCTAGTACAGGGGGCGTCTATGGCTACACCTTC
TRBJ2-2,TRBD2,15,TRBV11-3,-,CASSGAGGSTGELFF,TGTGCCAGCAGCGGAGCGGGAGGTAGCACCGGGGAGCTGTTTTTT
TRBJ1-2,TRBD1,15,TRBV2,-,CASRLGQRLGYGYTF,TGTGCCAGCAGGCTGGGACAGAGGCTTGGCTATGGCTACACCTTC
TRBJ2-1,TRBD1,14,TRBV15,-,CATSRDRGPNEQFF,TGTGCCACCAGCCGGGACAGGGGGCCGAATGAGCAGTTCTTC
TRBJ2-1,TRBD2,16,TRBV11-2,once,CASSLGAGVSYNEQFF,TGTGCCAGCAGCTTAGGAGCGGGAGTATCCTACAATGAGCAGTTCTTC
TRBJ1-2,-,12,TRBV30,few,CAWTPDNYGYTF,TGTGCCTGGACCCCAGATAACTATGGCTACACCTTC
TRBJ2-1,TRBD2,18,TRBV5-1,-,CASSLQLAGGSSRNEQFF,TGCGCCAGCAGCTTGCAACTAGCGGGAGGGTCATCTAGGAATGAGCAGTTCTTC
TRBJ1-1,-,18,TRBV27,-,CASSLISPARKKDTEAFF,TGTGCCAGCAGTTTAATTTCCCCCGCGAGGAAGAAGGACACTGAAGCTTTCTTT
TRBJ1-5,-,13,TRBV6-4,-,CASSVREGQPQHF,TGTGCCAGCAGTGTTCGAGAGGGTCAGCCCCAGCATTTT
TRBJ1-2,-,16,TRBV6-2/TRBV6-3,-,CASSSLTTGSNYGYTF,TGTGCCAGCAGTTCCTTAACCACGGGATCTAACTATGGCTACACCTTC
TRBJ2-1,-,15,TRBV7-2,-,CASSLVGGRSNEQFF,TGTGCCAGCAGCTTAGTCGGGGGACGGTCCAATGAGCAGTTCTTC
TRBJ2-3,TRBD2,17,TRBV18,-,CASSKPGLAGGTDTQYF,TGTGCCAGCTCGAAGCCGGGACTAGCGGGAGGCACAGATACGCAGTATTTT
TRBJ1-2,-,13,TRBV3-1/TRBV3-2,-,CASSQRTNYGYTF,TGTGCCAGCAGCCAGAGAACTAACTATGGCTACACCTTC
TRBJ1-2,TRBD1,15,TRBV6-6,-,CASSSPGQGVDGYTF,TGTGCCAGCAGTTCTCCGGGACAGGGGGTAGATGGCTACACCTTC
TRBJ1-5,-,14,TRBV28,-,CASSSPGSYQPQHF,TGTGCCAGCAGTTCTCCGGGGTCTTATCAGCCCCAGCATTTT
TRBJ2-5,-,16,TRBV5-1,-,CASSLGPPSDQETQYF,TGCGCCAGCAGCTTGGGGCCGCCCAGCGACCAAGAGACCCAGTACTTC
TRBJ2-5,TRBD1,18,TRBV24-1,-,CATSDLRVAGTGKETQYF,TGTGCCACCAGTGATTTGCGAGTGGCGGGGACAGGGAAAGAGACCCAGTACTTC
TRBJ2-7,TRBD2,13,TRBV2,-,CASGGDQGAEQYF,TGTGCCAGCGGGGGGGACCAGGGAGCTGAGCAGTACTTC
TRBJ2-1,-,12,TRBV7-9,few,CASSSGYNEQFF,TGTGCCAGCAGCTCGGGATACAATGAGCAGTTCTTC
TRBJ2-2,TRBD2,12,TRBV7-3,-,CASRREAGELFF,TGTGCCAGCAGGCGGGAGGCCGGGGAGCTGTTTTTT
TRBJ2-2,-,15,TRBV29-1,-,CSVEDVSTGSGELFF,TGCAGCGTTGAAGACGTATCCACAGGGTCCGGGGAGCTGTTTTTT
TRBJ1-5,TRBD1,13,TRBV7-9,-,CASSLVETGVQHF,TGTGCCAGCAGCTTAGTAGAGACAGGGGTCCAGCATTTT
TRBJ1-1,TRBD1,18,TRBV5-6,-,CASSLVFSRTGKSTEAFF,TGTGCCAGCAGCTTGGTTTTTTCCCGGACAGGGAAGAGCACTGAAGCTTTCTTT
TRBJ1-5,-,14,TRBV19,-,CASSISSPDQPQHF,TGTGCCAGTAGTATATCCTCACCAGATCAGCCCCAGCATTTT
TRBJ1-5,-,14,TRBV10-2,-,CASSESAHNQPQHF,TGCGCCAGCAGTGAGTCGGCACACAATCAGCCCCAGCATTTT
TRBJ1-2,TRBD1,14,TRBV19,-,CASSSHRGSNGYTF,TGTGCCAGTAGTTCCCACAGGGGCTCGAATGGCTACACCTTC
TRBJ1-1,-,17,TRBV19,-,CASTLGRIQGGNTEAFF,TGTGCCAGTACCCTGGGGCGGATTCAGGGAGGGAACACTGAAGCTTTCTTT
TRBJ2-1,TRBD2,14,TRBV5-1,once,CASSSGTKHNEQFF,TGCGCCAGCAGTTCCGGGACTAAGCACAATGAGCAGTTCTTC
TRBJ2-1,-,12,TRBV4-1,few,CASSLTTNEQFF,TGCGCCAGCAGCCTAACTACTAATGAGCAGTTCTTC
TRBJ1-2,-,15,TRBV5-4,-,CASSFRFGGASGYTF,TGTGCCAGCAGCTTTAGATTTGGGGGGGCGTCCGGCTACACCTTC
TRBJ2-1,-,14,TRBV7-3,-,CASSLTGAGNEQFF,TGTGCCAGCAGCTTAACAGGGGCAGGGAATGAGCAGTTCTTC